This TCR beta chain was captured by sequencing in a study of T cell repertoires in cytomegalovirus infection. CDR1 MNHEY and CDR2 SVGEGT come from the germline V gene. The J segment lost 0 bases and the V segment lost 7 bases, leaving 10 bases of the junction unmatched. CDR3 length: 18 amino acids. A remark on this clonotype: The antigen is not known.

Using its own MiXCR run on the reads, TCRdb lists one record per CDR3 protein. The table includes a few hundred thousand distinct CDR3 sequences, around two fifths detected once. The chain couples TRBV6-2 or TRBV6-3 to TRBJ2-6; 9 bases map to TRBD2. This clonotype originated in a human donor in good health (CMV status not recorded). Some clones in this sample may be carry-over from other donors' samples. This sample comprised cultured PBMCs, obtained from culture after CMV antigen stimulation. CDR3 nucleotides: TGTGCCAGCACTCCCCTGCTAGCGGGGAGCTCTGGGGCCAACGTCCTGACTTTC. It encodes CASTPLLAGSSGANVLTF.